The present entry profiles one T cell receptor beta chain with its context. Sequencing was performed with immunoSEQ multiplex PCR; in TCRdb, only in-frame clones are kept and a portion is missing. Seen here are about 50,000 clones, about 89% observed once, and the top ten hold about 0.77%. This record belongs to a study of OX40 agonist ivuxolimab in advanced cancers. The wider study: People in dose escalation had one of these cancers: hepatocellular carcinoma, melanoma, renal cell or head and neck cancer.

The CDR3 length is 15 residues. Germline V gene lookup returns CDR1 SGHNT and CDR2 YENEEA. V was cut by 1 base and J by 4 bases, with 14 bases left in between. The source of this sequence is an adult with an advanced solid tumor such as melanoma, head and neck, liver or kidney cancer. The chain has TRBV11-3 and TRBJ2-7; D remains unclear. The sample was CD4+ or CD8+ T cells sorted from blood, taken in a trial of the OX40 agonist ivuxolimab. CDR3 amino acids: CASSLGPLGVYEQYF. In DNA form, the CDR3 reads TGTGCCAGCAGCTTAGGGCCCCTAGGAGTATACGAGCAGTACTTC.